This T cell receptor beta chain was sequenced for a study of cytomegalovirus exposure and HLA in healthy donors. Looking at the study overall: In an early release, HLA-typed donors contributed tens of millions of unique TCR sequences. Study outcomes and limitations: Sequence variants that were highly shared formed a cluster that was likely a sequencing artifact.

Germline assignment: CDR1 SEHNR and CDR2 FQNEAQ (reference sequence). The CDR3 extends over 12 amino acids. PCR involved 60 Vbeta and 13 Jbeta primers. Repertoires were generated with immunoSEQ multiplex PCR, while TCRdb's copy carries only in-frame clones and drops some. The sample contains 100,000 to 150,000 clones, roughly 80% of which appear only once. With regard to this clone: Its specificity is not known. An end of the junction differs from the germline gene, which may be a read error.

The chain uses TRBV7-9 and TRBJ1-2; a weak D match, TRBD1 (5 bases). Sequencing used PBMCs. The receptor was derived from a middle-aged woman in good health and CMV-seronegative. The CDR3 region is CSSSTDSYGYTF. The DNA of the CDR3 is TGTTCCAGCAGCACCGACAGCTATGGCTACACCTTC.